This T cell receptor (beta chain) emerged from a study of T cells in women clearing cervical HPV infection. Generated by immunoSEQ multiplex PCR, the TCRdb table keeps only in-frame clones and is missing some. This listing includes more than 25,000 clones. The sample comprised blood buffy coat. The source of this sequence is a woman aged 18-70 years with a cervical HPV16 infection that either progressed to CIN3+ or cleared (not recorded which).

The covered CDR3 bases are TGTGCCAGCAGCTTACTGACTAGCGGAGAAGAGACC. Translating gives CASSLLTSGEET. The whole CDR3 sequence is CASSLLTSGEETQYF. The chain carries TRBV7-2 and TRBJ2-5; 9 bases agree with TRBD2. The missing CDR3 end, 3 residues past where the read stops, is filled in from the germline J gene. J was trimmed by 3 bases and V by 2 bases; bases with no gene match: 4. This CDR3 region has 15 residues. In germline, CDR1 is SGHTA, CDR2 FQGNSA.